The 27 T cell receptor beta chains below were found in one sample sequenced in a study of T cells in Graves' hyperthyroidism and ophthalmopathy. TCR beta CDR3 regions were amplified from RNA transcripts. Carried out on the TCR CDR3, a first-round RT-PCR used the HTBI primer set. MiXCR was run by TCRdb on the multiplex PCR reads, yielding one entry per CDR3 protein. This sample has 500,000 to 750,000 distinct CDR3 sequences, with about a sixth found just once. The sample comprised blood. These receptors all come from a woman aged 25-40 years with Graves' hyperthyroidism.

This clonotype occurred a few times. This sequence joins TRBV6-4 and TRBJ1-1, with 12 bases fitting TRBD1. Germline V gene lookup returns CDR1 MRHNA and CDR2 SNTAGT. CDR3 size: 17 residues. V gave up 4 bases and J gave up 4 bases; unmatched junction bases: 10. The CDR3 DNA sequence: TGTGCCAGCAGTGCCGGGACAGGGGGCGACGATGGCACTGAAGCTTTCTTT. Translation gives CASSAGTGGDDGTEAFF.

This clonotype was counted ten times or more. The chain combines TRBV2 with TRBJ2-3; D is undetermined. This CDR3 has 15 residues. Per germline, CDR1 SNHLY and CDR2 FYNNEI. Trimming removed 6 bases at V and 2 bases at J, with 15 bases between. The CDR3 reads CASRLDVSFTDTQYF. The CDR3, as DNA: TGTGCCAGCAGGCTGGACGTAAGCTTCACAGATACGCAGTATTTT.

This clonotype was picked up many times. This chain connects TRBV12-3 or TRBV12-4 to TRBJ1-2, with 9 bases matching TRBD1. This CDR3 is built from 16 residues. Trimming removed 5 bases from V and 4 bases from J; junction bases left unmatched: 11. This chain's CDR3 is CASSPRNRGPAYGYTF. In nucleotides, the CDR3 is TGTGCCAGCAGTCCGCGAAACAGGGGGCCGGCCTATGGCTACACCTTC.

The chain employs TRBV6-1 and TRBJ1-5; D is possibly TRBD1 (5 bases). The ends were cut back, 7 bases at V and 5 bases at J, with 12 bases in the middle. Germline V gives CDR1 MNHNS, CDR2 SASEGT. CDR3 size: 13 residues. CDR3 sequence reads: CASNDQGDQPQHF. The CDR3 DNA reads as TGTGCCAGCAATGATCAGGGAGATCAGCCCCAGCATTTT.

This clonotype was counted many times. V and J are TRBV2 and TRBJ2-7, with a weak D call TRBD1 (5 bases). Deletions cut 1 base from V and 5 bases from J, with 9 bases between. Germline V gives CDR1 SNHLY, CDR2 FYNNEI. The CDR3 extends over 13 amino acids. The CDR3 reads CASSEGRGHEQYF. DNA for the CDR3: TGTGCCAGCAGTGAAGGAAGGGGCCACGAGCAGTACTTC.

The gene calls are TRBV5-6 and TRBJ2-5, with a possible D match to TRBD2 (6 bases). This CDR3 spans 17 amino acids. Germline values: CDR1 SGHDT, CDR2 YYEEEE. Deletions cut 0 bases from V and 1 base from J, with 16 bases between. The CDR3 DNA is TGTGCCAGCAGCTTGGTGGCGGGGATAAGAACCCAAGAGACCCAGTACTTC. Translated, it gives CASSLVAGIRTQETQYF.

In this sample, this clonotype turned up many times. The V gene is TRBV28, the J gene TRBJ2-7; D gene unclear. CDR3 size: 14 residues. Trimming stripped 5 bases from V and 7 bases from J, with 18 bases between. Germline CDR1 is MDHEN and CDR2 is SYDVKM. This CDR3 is CASSPIDFPLEQYF. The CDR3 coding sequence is TGTGCCAGCAGTCCCATTGACTTCCCCCTAGAGCAGTACTTC.

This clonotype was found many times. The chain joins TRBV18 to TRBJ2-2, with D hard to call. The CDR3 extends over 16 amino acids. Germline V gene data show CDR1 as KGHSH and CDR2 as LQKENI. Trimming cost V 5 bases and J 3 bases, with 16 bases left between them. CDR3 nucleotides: TGTGCCAGCTCATCTGTCATTCCGGAAGACACCGGGGAGCTGTTTTTT. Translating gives CASSSVIPEDTGELFF.

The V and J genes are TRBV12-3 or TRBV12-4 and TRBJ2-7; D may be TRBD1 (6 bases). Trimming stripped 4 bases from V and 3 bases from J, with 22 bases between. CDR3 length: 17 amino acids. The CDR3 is CASSSTGITGWIYEQYF. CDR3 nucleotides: TGTGCCAGCAGTTCCACCGGAATAACAGGGTGGATCTACGAGCAGTACTTC.

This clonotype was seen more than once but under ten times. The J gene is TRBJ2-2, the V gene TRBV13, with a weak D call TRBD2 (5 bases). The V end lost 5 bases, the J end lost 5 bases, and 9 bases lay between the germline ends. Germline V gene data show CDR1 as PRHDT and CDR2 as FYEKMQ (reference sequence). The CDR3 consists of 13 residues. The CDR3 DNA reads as TGTGCCAGCAGCCACGACTATACCGGGGAGCTGTTTTTT. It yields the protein CASSHDYTGELFF.

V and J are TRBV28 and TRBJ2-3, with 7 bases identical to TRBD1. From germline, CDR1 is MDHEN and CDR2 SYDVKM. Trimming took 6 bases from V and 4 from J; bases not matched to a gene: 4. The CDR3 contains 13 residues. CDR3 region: CASRLQGPDTQYF. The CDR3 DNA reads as TGTGCCAGCAGGTTACAGGGGCCAGATACGCAGTATTTT.

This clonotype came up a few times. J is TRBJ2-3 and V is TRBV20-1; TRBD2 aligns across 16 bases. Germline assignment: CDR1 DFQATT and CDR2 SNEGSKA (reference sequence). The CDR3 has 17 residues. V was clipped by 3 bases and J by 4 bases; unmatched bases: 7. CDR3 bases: TGCAGTGCTAGCCCGGGACTAGCGGGAGGGCCCCCAGATACGCAGTATTTT. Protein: CSASPGLAGGPPDTQYF.

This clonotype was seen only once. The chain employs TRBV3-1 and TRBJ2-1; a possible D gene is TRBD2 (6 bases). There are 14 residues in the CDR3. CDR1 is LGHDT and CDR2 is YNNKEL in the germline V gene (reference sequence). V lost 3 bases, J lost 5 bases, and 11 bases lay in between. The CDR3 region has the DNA TGTGCCAGCAGCCATTATAGCGGACACAATGAGCAGTTCTTC. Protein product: CASSHYSGHNEQFF.

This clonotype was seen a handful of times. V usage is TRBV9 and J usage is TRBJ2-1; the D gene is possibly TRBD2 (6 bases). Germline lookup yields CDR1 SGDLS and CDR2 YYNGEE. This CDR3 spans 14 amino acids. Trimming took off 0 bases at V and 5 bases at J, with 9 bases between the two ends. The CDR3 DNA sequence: TGTGCCAGCAGCGTAGATCGCGGGGACAATGAGCAGTTCTTC. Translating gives CASSVDRGDNEQFF.

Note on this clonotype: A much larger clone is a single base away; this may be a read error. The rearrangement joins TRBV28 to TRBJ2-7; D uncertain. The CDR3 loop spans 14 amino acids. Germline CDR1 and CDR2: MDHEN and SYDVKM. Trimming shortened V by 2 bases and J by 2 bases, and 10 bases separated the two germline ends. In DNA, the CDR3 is TGTGCCAGCAGTTTAGGCAGTCTAGCCTACGAGCAGTACTTC. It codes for CASSLGSLAYEQYF.

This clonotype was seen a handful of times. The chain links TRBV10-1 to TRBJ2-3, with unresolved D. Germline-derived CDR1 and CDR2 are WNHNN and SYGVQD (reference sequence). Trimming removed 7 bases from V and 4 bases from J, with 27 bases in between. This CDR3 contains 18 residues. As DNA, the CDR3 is TGCGCCAGCAACCAAGAGGTACCCTTCCCTAGTGTCCCAGATACGCAGTATTTT. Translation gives CASNQEVPFPSVPDTQYF.

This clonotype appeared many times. CDR3 coding DNA: TGCAGTGCTAGAAAGGGGACAGCCAATGAGCAGTTCTTC. It encodes CSARKGTANEQFF. The V call is TRBV20-1, the J call TRBJ2-1; 7 bases map to TRBD1. The CDR3 runs 13 residues. Germline loops: CDR1 DFQATT, CDR2 SNEGSKA (reference sequence). V gave up 2 bases and J gave up 6 bases; unmatched junction bases: 4.

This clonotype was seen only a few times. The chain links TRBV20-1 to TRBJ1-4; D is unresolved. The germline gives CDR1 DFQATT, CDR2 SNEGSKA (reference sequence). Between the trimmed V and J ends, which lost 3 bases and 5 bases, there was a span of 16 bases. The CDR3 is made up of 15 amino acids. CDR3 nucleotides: TGCAGTGCTAGTCCCCTTCAGGATGTGAATGAAAAACTGTTTTTT. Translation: CSASPLQDVNEKLFF.

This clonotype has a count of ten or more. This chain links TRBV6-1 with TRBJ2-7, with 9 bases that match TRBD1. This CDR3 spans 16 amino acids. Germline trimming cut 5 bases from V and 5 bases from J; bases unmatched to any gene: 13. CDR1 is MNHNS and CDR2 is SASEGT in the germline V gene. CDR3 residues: CASSSPRDRAVNEQYF. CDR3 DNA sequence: TGTGCCAGCAGTTCCCCCCGGGACAGGGCGGTAAACGAGCAGTACTTC.

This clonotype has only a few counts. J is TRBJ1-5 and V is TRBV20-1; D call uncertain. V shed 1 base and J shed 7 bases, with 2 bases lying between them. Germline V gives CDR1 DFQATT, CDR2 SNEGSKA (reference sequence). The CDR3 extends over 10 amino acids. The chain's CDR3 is CSARVQPQHF. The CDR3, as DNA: TGCAGTGCTAGAGTCCAGCCCCAGCATTTT.

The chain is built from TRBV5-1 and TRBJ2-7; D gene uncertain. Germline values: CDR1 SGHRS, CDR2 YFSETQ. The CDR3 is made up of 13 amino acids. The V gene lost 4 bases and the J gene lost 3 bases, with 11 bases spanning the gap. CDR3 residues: CASSGLENYEQYF. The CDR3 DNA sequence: TGCGCCAGCAGCGGGCTAGAGAACTACGAGCAGTACTTC.

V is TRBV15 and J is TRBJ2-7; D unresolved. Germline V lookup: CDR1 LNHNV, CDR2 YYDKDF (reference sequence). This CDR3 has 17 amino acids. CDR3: CVPNHPPVSGRSYEQYF. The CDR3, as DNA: TGTGTCCCCAACCATCCTCCCGTTTCCGGGCGATCCTACGAGCAGTACTTC.

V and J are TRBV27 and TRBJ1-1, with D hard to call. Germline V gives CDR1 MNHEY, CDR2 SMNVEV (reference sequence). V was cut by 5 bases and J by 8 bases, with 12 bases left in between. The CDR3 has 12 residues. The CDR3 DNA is TGTGCCAGCAGTCAAGCCGGCAGGGAAGCTTTCTTT. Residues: CASSQAGREAFF.

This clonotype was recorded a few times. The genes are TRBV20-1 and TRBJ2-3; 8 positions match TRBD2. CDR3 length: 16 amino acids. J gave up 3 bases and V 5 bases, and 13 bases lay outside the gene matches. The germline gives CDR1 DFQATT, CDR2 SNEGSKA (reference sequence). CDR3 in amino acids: CSAQGGGRGSTDTQYF. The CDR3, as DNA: TGCAGTGCTCAAGGCGGGGGGCGCGGGTCAACAGATACGCAGTATTTT.

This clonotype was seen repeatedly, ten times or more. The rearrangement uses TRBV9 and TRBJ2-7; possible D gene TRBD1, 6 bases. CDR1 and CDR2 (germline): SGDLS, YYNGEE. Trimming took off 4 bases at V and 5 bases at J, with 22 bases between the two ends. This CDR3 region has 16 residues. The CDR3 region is CASSLRPEGVRNEQYF. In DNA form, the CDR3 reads TGTGCCAGCAGCCTACGACCCGAGGGGGTCCGGAACGAGCAGTACTTC.

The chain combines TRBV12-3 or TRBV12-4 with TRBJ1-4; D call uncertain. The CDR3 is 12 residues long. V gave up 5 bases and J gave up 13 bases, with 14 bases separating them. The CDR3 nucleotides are TGTGCCAGCAGTCTCAGACTGATTGGACTGTTTTTT. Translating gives CASSLRLIGLFF.

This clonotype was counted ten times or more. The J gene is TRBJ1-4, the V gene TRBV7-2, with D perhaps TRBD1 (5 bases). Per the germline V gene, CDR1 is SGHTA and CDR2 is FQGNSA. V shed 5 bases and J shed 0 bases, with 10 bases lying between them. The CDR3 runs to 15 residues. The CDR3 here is CASSAGTATNEKLFF. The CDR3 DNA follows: TGTGCCAGCAGCGCCGGGACCGCAACTAATGAAAAACTGTTTTTT.